The 21 T cell receptor beta chains in this list originate from one sample, sequenced in a study of T-cell memory formation after mild COVID-19. TCRdb fed the 5' RACE reads into MiXCR, producing one record per CDR3 protein. The sample has 65,000 to 100,000 distinct CDR3 sequences; 9.5% to 15% are singletons. The specimen was PBMCs or a T cell subset sorted from them (not recorded which). These receptors were obtained from a man aged 18 to 30 who had mild COVID-19 (a few samples of this study predate the infection). Cell type and time point are not known.

The gene calls are TRBV4-1 and TRBJ1-1; TRBD1 might be the D (6 bases). CDR3 length: 15 residues. Germline CDR1 reads MGHRA; CDR2 reads YSYEKL. V gave up 3 bases and J gave up 0 bases, with 11 bases separating them. The CDR3 nucleotides read TGCGCCAGCAGCCATTTCCAGGGGTTGAACACTGAAGCTTTCTTT. Translated: CASSHFQGLNTEAFF.

This sequence joins TRBV19 and TRBJ1-2; D is undetermined. Per the germline V gene, CDR1 is LNHDA and CDR2 is SQIVND (reference sequence). V gave up 1 base and J gave up 3 bases, with 9 bases separating them. This CDR3 comprises 14 residues. The CDR3 reads CASSIVSTDYGYTF. The CDR3 nucleotides are TGTGCCAGTAGTATAGTATCCACGGACTATGGCTACACCTTC. The variable domain in full, with the rest retrieved from reference TRBV19 and TRBJ1-2, is DGGITQSPKYLFRKEGQNVTLSCEQNLNHDAMYWYRQDPGQGLRLIYYSQIVNDFQKGDIAEGYSVSREKKESFPLTVTSAQKNPTAFYLCASSIVSTDYGYTFGSGTRLTVV.

This clonotype was detected a few times. The genes are TRBV7-9 and TRBJ1-2, with 7 bases lining up with TRBD1. J lost 2 bases, V lost 5 bases, and 8 bases had no gene match. Germline CDR1 is SEHNR and CDR2 is FQNEAQ (reference sequence). This CDR3 is built from 15 residues. The CDR3 loop is CASSLGTAWNYGYTF. Written as DNA, the CDR3 is TGTGCCAGCAGCCTAGGGACAGCGTGGAACTATGGCTACACCTTC. Full variable domain (missing parts from reference TRBV7-9 and TRBJ1-2): DTGVSQNPRHKITKRGQNVTFRCDPISEHNRLYWYRQTLGQGPEFLTYFQNEAQLEKSRLLSDRFSAERPKGSFSTLEIQRTEQGDSAMYLCASSLGTAWNYGYTFGSGTRLTVV.

The rearrangement uses TRBV4-1 and TRBJ2-7, with TRBD2 as a possible D gene (5 bases). This CDR3 spans 14 amino acids. V was pared by 1 base and J by 2 bases, with 9 bases between. Germline lookup yields CDR1 MGHRA and CDR2 YSYEKL. The CDR3, as DNA: TGCGCCAGCAGCCAAGCCGGGGAAGCCTACGAGCAGTACTTC. Translating it yields CASSQAGEAYEQYF.

The CDR3 is CASSAGYEKLFF. CDR3 in DNA: TGTGCCAGCAGCGCCGGGTATGAAAAACTGTTTTTT. This chain connects TRBV6-5 to TRBJ1-4; no clear D. The CDR3 totals 12 residues. Trimming left V 6 bases short and J 6 bases short, with 8 bases between. Germline values: CDR1 MNHEY, CDR2 SVGAGI.

This clonotype showed up just a few times. The chain employs TRBV7-9 and TRBJ1-3; D call uncertain. The germline CDR1 and CDR2 sequences are SEHNR and FQNEAQ (reference sequence). V was cut by 5 bases and J by 0 bases, with 5 bases left in between. The CDR3 runs to 13 residues. The CDR3: CASSPSSGNTIYF. The CDR3 DNA reads TGTGCCAGCAGCCCAAGCTCTGGAAACACCATATATTTT.

This clonotype was detected a few times. The CDR3 protein is CATSREQGIVGQYF. Here the CDR3 DNA reads TGTGCCACCAGCAGAGAACAGGGGATCGTCGGACAATACTTC. V usage is TRBV15 and J usage is TRBJ2-7, with 7 bases that match TRBD1. Germline assignment: CDR1 LNHNV and CDR2 YYDKDF (reference sequence). Unmatched junction bases numbered 12, after V lost 0 bases and J lost 13 bases. CDR3 size: 14 residues.

V is TRBV7-9 and J is TRBJ2-3; weak D call: TRBD1 (5 bases). Trimming took 5 bases from V and 4 from J, leaving 16 bases between them. From germline, CDR1 is SEHNR and CDR2 FQNEAQ (reference sequence). CDR3 length equals 15 residues. The CDR3 sequence: CASSQGKVGSDTQYF. The DNA of the CDR3 is TGTGCCAGCAGCCAGGGAAAGGTAGGGTCAGATACGCAGTATTTT.

The table lists this clonotype with many counts. The chain joins TRBV29-1 to TRBJ2-7, with 10 positions matching TRBD1. Germline lookup yields CDR1 SQVTM and CDR2 ANQGSEA. The CDR3 sequence is 12 residues long. V shed 7 bases and J 3 bases; nucleotides not matched to a gene: 3. The CDR3 here is CSARTGGYEQYF. The CDR3 DNA reads as TGCAGCGCTCGGACAGGGGGCTACGAGCAGTACTTC.

The V gene is TRBV6-2 or TRBV6-3, the J gene TRBJ2-1; no reliable D call. The CDR3 is 16 amino acids. Trimming cost V 4 bases and J 4 bases, with 17 bases left between them. From germline, CDR1 is MNHEY and CDR2 SVGEGT. The CDR3 coding sequence is TGTGCCAGCAGTTCGTTGGGCCCGAGTGATTACAATGAGCAGTTCTTC. Translating it yields CASSSLGPSDYNEQFF.

This clonotype was detected a few times. This chain connects TRBV5-1 to TRBJ1-1, with 8 bases aligning to TRBD1. Germline loops: CDR1 SGHRS, CDR2 YFSETQ. Trimming took 0 bases from V and 3 from J; bases not matched to a gene: 10. There are 17 residues in the CDR3. The CDR3 region has the DNA TGCGCCAGCAGCTTGGAGACAGGGGCTATGTCAGACACTGAAGCTTTCTTT. Its translation is CASSLETGAMSDTEAFF.

This clonotype showed up just a few times. The rearrangement links TRBV7-9 to TRBJ2-6; D is perhaps TRBD1 (5 bases). V was pared by 4 bases and J by 0 bases, with 19 bases between. The germline gives CDR1 SEHNR, CDR2 FQNEAQ (reference sequence). The CDR3 has 19 residues. CDR3 in DNA: TGTGCCAGCAGCTCCAACAGACAGAAGCCTAGCTCTGGGGCCAACGTCCTGACTTTC. Its protein is CASSSNRQKPSSGANVLTF.

The chain is built from TRBV5-1 and TRBJ1-1; TRBD1 matches 7 bases. Losses at the gene ends were 4 bases for V and 2 bases for J; bases not matched to a gene: 5. The germline CDR1 and CDR2 sequences are SGHRS and YFSETQ. CDR3 length: 14 amino acids. CDR3 residues: CASSPGTDNTEAFF. The CDR3 coding sequence is TGCGCCAGCAGCCCGGGGACAGACAACACTGAAGCTTTCTTT.

This clonotype was counted only a few times. The V call is TRBV4-2, the J call TRBJ2-1; no firm D call. This CDR3 is built from 13 residues. CDR1 is LGHNA, CDR2 YNFKEQ, per germline. Trimming left V 0 bases short and J 8 bases short, with 8 bases between. CDR3 in DNA: TGTGCCAGCAGCCAAGATTTGGGGTATGAGCAGTTCTTC. As protein: CASSQDLGYEQFF.

The table lists this clonotype with a few counts. The V and J genes are TRBV6-2 or TRBV6-3 and TRBJ2-1, with a weak D call TRBD2 (7 bases). The V gene lost 1 base and the J gene lost 4 bases, with 14 bases spanning the gap. This CDR3 contains 16 residues. Germline V lookup: CDR1 MNHEY, CDR2 SVGEGT. CDR3 residues: CASSYWGGSRYNEQFF. The CDR3 DNA sequence: TGTGCCAGCAGTTACTGGGGGGGCAGTAGGTACAATGAGCAGTTCTTC.

J is TRBJ2-5 and V is TRBV13, with TRBD1 matching 7 bases. V shed 3 bases and J 3 bases; nucleotides not matched to a gene: 7. The germline gives CDR1 PRHDT, CDR2 FYEKMQ (reference sequence). The CDR3 is made up of 15 amino acids. The DNA for the CDR3 is TGTGCCAGCAGCTTGACACAGGGGCCAAAAGAGACCCAGTACTTC. Translated: CASSLTQGPKETQYF.

The rearrangement links TRBV7-9 to TRBJ1-2; TRBD1 agrees at 9 bases. This CDR3 spans 15 amino acids. Germline CDR1 SEHNR, CDR2 FQNEAQ (reference sequence). The V gene end was trimmed by 5 bases and the J gene end by 2 bases; junction bases not matched to a gene: 6. The CDR3 loop is CASSEIDRGNYGYTF. For the CDR3, the DNA is TGTGCCAGCAGCGAAATCGACAGGGGGAACTATGGCTACACCTTC.

Relative to its sample, this clonotype is medium-sized. The chain is built from TRBV9 and TRBJ2-5; D is undetermined. This CDR3 contains 14 residues. Germline CDR1 reads SGDLS; CDR2 reads YYNGEE. Trimming took 0 bases from V and 2 from J, leaving 8 bases between them. DNA of the CDR3: TGTGCCAGCAGCGTAGCTAACAGTCAAGAGACCCAGTACTTC. It translates to CASSVANSQETQYF.

This chain uses TRBV15 with TRBJ2-1, with D unresolved. The V gene lost 4 bases and the J gene lost 7 bases, with 8 bases spanning the gap. The CDR3 is 12 amino acids. CDR1 is LNHNV, CDR2 YYDKDF, per germline (reference sequence). This CDR3 is CATSIVGNEQFF. In DNA form, the CDR3 reads TGTGCCACCAGCATAGTAGGGAATGAGCAGTTCTTC.

This clonotype was picked up a small number of times. The chain employs TRBV5-6 and TRBJ1-2; 10 nucleotides match TRBD1. This CDR3 is built from 14 residues. Per germline, CDR1 SGHDT and CDR2 YYEEEE. V dropped 2 bases and J dropped 6; count of bases not matched to a gene: 4. The CDR3: CASSFSTGGNGYTF. DNA of the CDR3: TGTGCCAGCAGCTTTTCGACAGGGGGCAATGGCTACACCTTC.

This sequence joins TRBV7-8 and TRBJ2-7, with D unresolved. Germline V gene lookup returns CDR1 SGHVS and CDR2 FQNEAQ. This CDR3 is built from 13 residues. Trimming took 5 bases from V and 6 from J, leaving 14 bases between them. CDR3 coding DNA: TGTGCCAGCAGCCCGGGTCCCCAGGTCGAGCAGTACGTC. Protein: CASSPGPQVEQYV.